The T cell receptor (beta chain) described here comes from a study of T cells in Graves' hyperthyroidism and ophthalmopathy. Regarding the study as a whole: Ophthalmopathy was distinguished from stable hyperthyroidism by 13 V-J signatures.

Germline V gene data show CDR1 as MNHEY and CDR2 as SMNVEV (reference sequence). The ends were cut back, 7 bases at V and 0 bases at J, with 7 bases in the middle. The CDR3 has 14 residues. On this clonotype itself: The target antigen is unknown.

A NOSPECS grade of at least 4, a Clinical Activity Score of at least 3 and duration under 3 months were recorded in ophthalmopathy patients. Not enrolled were patients with uncontrolled infection, other autoimmune disease, pregnancy or lactation. Clinical symptoms, serum thyroxine and TRAb, thyroid ultrasound and orbital computed tomography together formed the diagnostic basis. The TCR beta CDR3 regions underwent amplification using RNA transcripts as the source. The HTBI primer set was used in a first-round RT-PCR of the TCR CDR3. TCRdb re-analysed the multiplex PCR reads in MiXCR, keeping a single row per CDR3 protein. Altogether some 500,000 distinct CDR3 sequences are present, about 16% being singletons, with the ten largest covering 29%.

The chain has TRBV27 and TRBJ2-6; no reliable D call. The specimen sequenced was blood. The TCR comes from a woman between 25 and 40 years old with Graves' ophthalmopathy. The CDR3 DNA reads TGTGCCAGCACCCCTTTCTCTGGGGCCAACGTCCTGACTTTC. It codes for CASTPFSGANVLTF.